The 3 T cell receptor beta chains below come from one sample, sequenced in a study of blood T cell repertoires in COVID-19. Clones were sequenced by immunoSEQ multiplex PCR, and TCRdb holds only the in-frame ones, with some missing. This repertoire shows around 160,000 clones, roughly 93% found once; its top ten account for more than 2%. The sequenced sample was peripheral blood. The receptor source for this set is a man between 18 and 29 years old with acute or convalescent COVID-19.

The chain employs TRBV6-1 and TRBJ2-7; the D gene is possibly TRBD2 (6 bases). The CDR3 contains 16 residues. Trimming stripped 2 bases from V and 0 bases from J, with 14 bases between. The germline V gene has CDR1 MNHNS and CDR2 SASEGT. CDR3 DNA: TGTGCCAGCAGTGAATTGTGGGGGGTGAGCTCCTACGAGCAGTACTTC. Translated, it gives CASSELWGVSSYEQYF.

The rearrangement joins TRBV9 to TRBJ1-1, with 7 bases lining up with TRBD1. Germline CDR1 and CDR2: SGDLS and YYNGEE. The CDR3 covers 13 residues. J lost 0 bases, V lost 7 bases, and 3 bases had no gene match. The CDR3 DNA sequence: TGTGCCAGCCGGGACAGCTTGAACACTGAAGCTTTCTTT. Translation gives CASRDSLNTEAFF.

The CDR3 DNA reads as TGTGCCAGCAGCTACCTAATAGCGGGAGGAACCTACGAGCAGTACTTC. Residues: CASSYLIAGGTYEQYF. V is TRBV7-9 and J is TRBJ2-7; 10 bases match TRBD2. CDR3 length: 16 residues. Germline lookup yields CDR1 SEHNR and CDR2 FQNEAQ (reference sequence). The V gene end was trimmed by 4 bases and the J gene end by 2 bases; junction bases not matched to a gene: 8. The complete variable domain, with remaining parts taken from reference TRBV7-9 and TRBJ2-7, reads DTGVSQNPRHKITKRGQNVTFRCDPISEHNRLYWYRQTLGQGPEFLTYFQNEAQLEKSRLLSDRFSAERPKGSFSTLEIQRTEQGDSAMYLCASSYLIAGGTYEQYFGPGTRLTVT.